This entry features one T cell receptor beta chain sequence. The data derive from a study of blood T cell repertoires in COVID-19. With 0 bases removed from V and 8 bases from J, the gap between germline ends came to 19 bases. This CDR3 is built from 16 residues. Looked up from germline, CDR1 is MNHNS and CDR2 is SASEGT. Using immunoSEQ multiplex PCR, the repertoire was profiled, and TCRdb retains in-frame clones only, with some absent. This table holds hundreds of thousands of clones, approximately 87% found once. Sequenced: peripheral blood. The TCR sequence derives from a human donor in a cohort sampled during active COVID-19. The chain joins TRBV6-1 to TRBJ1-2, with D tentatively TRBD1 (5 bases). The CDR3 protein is CASSEAHGGTGFGYTF. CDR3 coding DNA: TGTGCCAGCAGTGAAGCACATGGAGGGACTGGTTTCGGCTACACCTTC.